Following are 19 T cell receptor beta chains from one sample sequenced in a study of beta chain features in type 1 diabetes. The isolated RNA, all of it, was reverse transcribed, so expressed TCRB transcripts were what got sequenced. Measured with immunoSEQ multiplex PCR; TCRdb has only the in-frame clones, and not every one. The sample yields over 150,000 clones, under 9.5% seen once. Sequenced input: central memory CD4+ T cells from blood. The receptor source for this set is a man younger than 30 in good health.

The V gene is TRBV25-1, the J gene TRBJ2-6, with D possibly TRBD2 on 5 matching bases. Germline V gene data show CDR1 as MGHDK and CDR2 as SYGVNS. Deletions cut 5 bases from V and 0 bases from J, with 8 bases between. This CDR3 contains 15 residues. The CDR3 nucleotides read TGTGCCAGCAGTCGAGCGGTCTCTGGGGCCAACGTCCTGACTTTC. Its translation: CASSRAVSGANVLTF. The full variable domain, in which reference TRBV25-1 and TRBJ2-6 provide the parts outside the CDR3, is EADIYQTPRYLVIGTGKKITLECSQTMGHDKMYWYQQDPGMELHLIHYSYGVNSTEKGDLSSESTVSRIRTEHFPLTLESARPSHTSQYLCASSRAVSGANVLTFGAGSRLTVL.

The chain recombines TRBV5-5 with TRBJ1-5, with TRBD1 as a possible D gene (5 bases). Germline CDR1 is SGHKS and CDR2 is YYEKEE (reference sequence). The CDR3 is made up of 15 amino acids. Between the trimmed V and J ends, which lost 4 bases and 3 bases, there was a span of 14 bases. The CDR3 here is CASSQIQGVNQPQHF. The DNA for the CDR3 is TGTGCCAGCAGCCAAATCCAGGGCGTCAATCAGCCCCAGCATTTT.

This clone was seen at least ten times. This chain joins TRBV7-2 and TRBJ2-7, with a possible D match to TRBD1 (5 bases). Germline assignment: CDR1 SGHTA and CDR2 FQGNSA. V was pared by 6 bases and J by 0 bases, with 15 bases between. The CDR3 consists of 15 residues. CDR3 sequence: CASSRAATDSYEQYF. The CDR3 nucleotides read TGTGCCAGCAGTCGCGCAGCGACAGACTCCTACGAGCAGTACTTC.

The chain carries TRBV10-3 and TRBJ1-1; no clear D. Trimming shortened V by 7 bases and J by 0 bases, and 9 bases separated the two germline ends. The CDR3 sequence is 13 residues long. CDR1 is ENHRY and CDR2 is SYGVKD in the germline V gene. The CDR3 spells CAIMREMNTEAFF. CDR3 DNA sequence: TGTGCCATCATGAGAGAAATGAACACTGAAGCTTTCTTT.

There are many counts of this clone. V is TRBV28 and J is TRBJ2-6; TRBD1 is a possible D gene (6 bases). CDR1 is MDHEN, CDR2 SYDVKM, per germline. The CDR3 has 15 residues. V was clipped by 6 bases and J by 3 bases, with 12 bases between them. The CDR3 DNA reads as TGTGCCAGCAGACTACCAGGGGTTGGGGCCAACGTCCTGACTTTC. Translating gives CASRLPGVGANVLTF.

The V gene is TRBV11-3, the J gene TRBJ2-5; possible D gene TRBD1, 6 bases. Germline assignment: CDR1 SGHNT and CDR2 YENEEA. The CDR3 has 16 amino acids. Trimming cost V 5 bases and J 4 bases, with 20 bases left between them. The CDR3 loop is CASSPGGSGGPETQYF. The CDR3 nucleotides read TGTGCCAGCAGCCCAGGTGGGAGTGGGGGCCCAGAGACCCAGTACTTC.

This chain links TRBV28 with TRBJ1-1; possible D gene TRBD1, 6 bases. Germline V gene lookup returns CDR1 MDHEN and CDR2 SYDVKM. Trimming cost V 4 bases and J 1 base, with 7 bases left between them. This CDR3 is 13 amino acids long. Here the CDR3 DNA reads TGTGCCAGCAGTTCGGGACAGAACACTGAAGCTTTCTTT. Amino acids: CASSSGQNTEAFF.

Here the CDR3 DNA reads TGTGCCAGCAGGACAATGACTAGCGGGTCGTCCGGGGAGCTGTTTTTT. Protein: CASRTMTSGSSGELFF. J is TRBJ2-2 and V is TRBV2; 10 nucleotides align to TRBD2. Germline lookup yields CDR1 SNHLY and CDR2 FYNNEI. The CDR3 has 16 residues. With V trimmed by 6 bases and J by 6 bases, 10 bases remained unmatched.

This chain links TRBV19 with TRBJ2-7; D perhaps matches TRBD1 (6 bases). Germline assignment: CDR1 LNHDA and CDR2 SQIVND (reference sequence). V shed 3 bases and J shed 6 bases, with 18 bases lying between them. CDR3 length: 15 amino acids. The CDR3 sequence is CASSIFLQGTVEQYF. CDR3 coding DNA: TGTGCCAGTAGTATTTTCTTACAGGGAACTGTCGAGCAGTACTTC.

This clone has at least ten counts. The chain combines TRBV9 with TRBJ2-1; D is possibly TRBD2 (6 bases). CDR3 length equals 16 residues. Trimming pared 0 bases from V and 4 bases from J, leaving 14 bases between. Germline values: CDR1 SGDLS, CDR2 YYNGEE. In DNA, the CDR3 is TGTGCCAGCAGCGTAGGCGTAGGACGGGGGTACAATGAGCAGTTCTTC. Amino acids: CASSVGVGRGYNEQFF.

The rearrangement links TRBV13 to TRBJ2-7; tentative D call: TRBD1 (6 bases). The CDR3 covers 15 residues. Germline V gene sequence: CDR1 PRHDT, CDR2 FYEKMQ (reference sequence). V was shortened by 3 bases and J by 5 bases, with 17 bases between the two germline ends. The CDR3 loop is CASSFSDRRRHEQYF. The CDR3 DNA follows: TGTGCCAGCAGCTTTTCGGACAGAAGGCGCCACGAGCAGTACTTC.

This clone was observed many times. The chain links TRBV7-2 to TRBJ2-7; possible D gene TRBD1, 6 bases. The germline V and J ends were trimmed by 1 base and 9 bases, with 10 bases remaining between them. CDR1 and CDR2 from the germline V gene are SGHTA and FQGNSA. The CDR3 spans 12 residues. CDR3 region: CASSLDRAWQYF. CDR3 bases: TGTGCCAGCAGCTTAGACAGGGCCTGGCAGTACTTC.

This chain links TRBV11-2 with TRBJ2-1; tentative D call: TRBD1 (5 bases). The CDR3 has 15 residues. CDR1 is SGHAT and CDR2 is FQNNGV in the germline V gene. Trimming shortened V by 5 bases and J by 2 bases, and 13 bases separated the two germline ends. The CDR3, as DNA: TGTGCCAGCAGCCTAAGGGGATTTGCCTACAATGAGCAGTTCTTC. Encoded protein: CASSLRGFAYNEQFF.

The chain combines TRBV18 with TRBJ2-1; the D is unclear. CDR3 size: 13 residues. Trimming pared 3 bases from V and 1 base from J, leaving 4 bases between. Germline CDR1 is KGHSH and CDR2 is LQKENI. The CDR3 DNA follows: TGTGCCAGCTCACCGCGATCCTACAATGAGCAGTTCTTC. Its protein is CASSPRSYNEQFF. Full variable domain (rest looked up from reference TRBV18 and TRBJ2-1): NAGVMQNPRHLVRRRGQEARLRCSPMKGHSHVYWYRQLPEEGLKFMVYLQKENIIDESGMPKERFSAEFPKEGPSILRIQQVVRGDSAAYFCASSPRSYNEQFFGPGTRLTVL.

The table lists this clone with a few counts. This chain uses TRBV5-1 with TRBJ2-5, with a tentative D call TRBD2 (5 bases). V lost 2 bases, J lost 2 bases, and 10 bases lay in between. The CDR3 runs 14 residues. From germline, CDR1 is SGHRS and CDR2 YFSETQ. The CDR3: CASSFKGRQETQYF. In nucleotides, the CDR3 is TGCGCCAGCAGCTTCAAAGGGAGACAAGAGACCCAGTACTTC.

The chain combines TRBV5-6 with TRBJ2-5, with D unclear. This CDR3 is built from 13 residues. The germline CDR1 and CDR2 sequences are SGHDT and YYEEEE. V lost 3 bases and J lost 0, with 6 bases in between. In nucleotides, the CDR3 is TGTGCCAGCAGCTCGCACAACCAAGAGACCCAGTACTTC. Protein product: CASSSHNQETQYF.

This clone was detected many times. The V gene is TRBV4-3, the J gene TRBJ2-4, with 7 bases matching TRBD1. CDR1 and CDR2 (germline): LGHNA, YSLEER. With 1 base clipped from V and 1 base from J, the junction kept 7 bases outside the gene matches. The CDR3 length is 17 residues. The CDR3 coding sequence is TGCGCCAGCAGCCAAGGCACAGGGGTGGATGCCAAAAACATTCAGTACTTC. Its protein is CASSQGTGVDAKNIQYF.

The chain is built from TRBV21-1 and TRBJ2-3; the D call of TRBD2 is as the table states it, not checked on the DNA. TRBV21-1 is given as a pseudogene. This CDR3 contains 17 residues. The CDR3 spells CASSKYPVPIFTDTQYF. CDR3 in DNA: TGTGCCAGCAGCAAATATCCCGTGCCTATATTCACAGATACGCAGTATTTT.

At least ten counts were recorded for this clone. The chain links TRBV13 to TRBJ2-1; 9 bases fit TRBD1. Germline lookup yields CDR1 PRHDT and CDR2 FYEKMQ (reference sequence). After removal of 0 bases from V and 14 bases from J, the junction contained 8 bases not matched to a gene. This CDR3 contains 14 residues. Written as DNA, the CDR3 is TGTGCCAGCAGCTTAGGGGGCGGACAGGGGTGGAAGTTCTTC. Its protein product is CASSLGGGQGWKFF.